Listed below are T cell receptor beta chains from one sample, sequenced in a study of beta chain features in type 1 diabetes. Using immunoSEQ multiplex PCR, the repertoire was profiled, and TCRdb retains in-frame clones only, with some absent. The data contain a few hundred thousand clones, over 8.5% of them singletons. Sequencing used central memory CD4+ T cells from blood. All receptors come from a young man with type 1 diabetes. Both conserved end residues are part of each CDR3. Fields, in order: J gene, V gene, clone size, D gene, CDR3 protein, CDR3 DNA. A D gene is named only where the DNA matches it firmly. Rows give clone size only sometimes, using once, few, many, or a class for an expanded clone.

j_call: TRBJ2-1; v_call: TRBV15; clone_size: NA; d_call: NA; cdr3_aa: CATSRDRPSRYNEQFF; cdr3_nt: TGTGCCACCAGCAGAGATCGGCCTAGCCGGTACAATGAGCAGTTCTTC
j_call: TRBJ2-3; v_call: TRBV7-8; clone_size: NA; d_call: TRBD2; cdr3_aa: CASSSGASGNALSDTQYF; cdr3_nt: TGTGCCAGCAGCTCAGGAGCTAGCGGGAACGCACTATCAGATACGCAGTATTTT
j_call: TRBJ2-6; v_call: TRBV5-4; clone_size: NA; d_call: NA; cdr3_aa: CASSLFTPGANVLTF; cdr3_nt: TGTGCCAGCAGCCTTTTTACGCCTGGGGCCAACGTCCTGACTTTC
j_call: TRBJ2-3; v_call: TRBV2; clone_size: few; d_call: TRBD2; cdr3_aa: CASSAGSGRSTDTQYF; cdr3_nt: TGTGCCAGCAGTGCTGGTAGCGGGAGAAGCACAGATACGCAGTATTTT
j_call: TRBJ2-7; v_call: TRBV9; clone_size: few; d_call: TRBD1; cdr3_aa: CASSYGTGSFYEQYF; cdr3_nt: TGTGCCAGCAGCTACGGGACAGGGTCTTTTTACGAGCAGTACTTC
j_call: TRBJ2-2; v_call: TRBV7-2; clone_size: few; d_call: TRBD2; cdr3_aa: CASSLVAGLNTGELFF; cdr3_nt: TGTGCCAGCAGCCTAGTAGCGGGATTGAACACCGGGGAGCTGTTTTTT
j_call: TRBJ2-7; v_call: TRBV10-2; clone_size: few; d_call: NA; cdr3_aa: CASSVQDGTYEQYF; cdr3_nt: TGCGCCAGCAGTGTGCAGGACGGGACCTACGAGCAGTACTTC
j_call: TRBJ2-3; v_call: TRBV28; clone_size: NA; d_call: TRBD1; cdr3_aa: CASDRTGGRTDTQYF; cdr3_nt: TGTGCCTCCGACAGAACAGGGGGCCGTACAGATACGCAGTATTTT
j_call: TRBJ1-5; v_call: TRBV6-5; clone_size: few; d_call: TRBD1; cdr3_aa: CASSPMGQRNQPQHF; cdr3_nt: TGTGCCAGCAGCCCCATGGGACAGCGCAATCAGCCCCAGCATTTT
j_call: TRBJ2-7; v_call: TRBV27; clone_size: few; d_call: TRBD2; cdr3_aa: CASSTYNGTSLYEQYF; cdr3_nt: TGTGCCAGCAGTACATACAACGGGACTAGCCTCTACGAGCAGTACTTC
j_call: TRBJ2-2; v_call: TRBV7-9; clone_size: few; d_call: NA; cdr3_aa: CASSLDYTGELFF; cdr3_nt: TGTGCCAGCAGCTTAGATTACACCGGGGAGCTGTTTTTT
j_call: TRBJ1-2; v_call: TRBV7-9; clone_size: many; d_call: NA; cdr3_aa: CASSLRLPDTYGYTF; cdr3_nt: TGTGCCAGCAGCTTAAGATTGCCAGACACCTATGGCTACACCTTC
j_call: TRBJ2-3; v_call: TRBV5-1; clone_size: NA; d_call: NA; cdr3_aa: CASSLGGTDTQYF; cdr3_nt: TGCGCCAGCAGCTTGGGGGGCACAGATACGCAGTATTTT
j_call: TRBJ2-7; v_call: TRBV10-2; clone_size: NA; d_call: NA; cdr3_aa: CASSDVGAGYEQYF; cdr3_nt: TGCGCCAGCAGTGATGTCGGGGCGGGATACGAGCAGTACTTC
j_call: TRBJ1-2; v_call: TRBV5-6; clone_size: many; d_call: NA; cdr3_aa: CASSLRKGNYGYTF; cdr3_nt: TGTGCCAGCAGCTTGAGGAAGGGGAACTATGGCTACACCTTC
j_call: TRBJ1-2; v_call: TRBV10-3; clone_size: once; d_call: NA; cdr3_aa: CAVSESGGYGYTF; cdr3_nt: TGTGCCGTCAGTGAGTCGGGGGGGTATGGCTACACCTTC
j_call: TRBJ1-2; v_call: TRBV20-1; clone_size: few; d_call: NA; cdr3_aa: CSLRGTWGYTF; cdr3_nt: TGCAGTCTCCGGGGGACCTGGGGCTACACCTTC
j_call: TRBJ2-7; v_call: TRBV6-6; clone_size: NA; d_call: NA; cdr3_aa: CASSSLQSYYEQYF; cdr3_nt: TGTGCCAGCAGTTCTCTTCAAAGTTACTACGAGCAGTACTTC
j_call: TRBJ2-7; v_call: TRBV7-9; clone_size: NA; d_call: NA; cdr3_aa: CASSLQGGYEQYF; cdr3_nt: TGTGCCAGCAGCTTACAGGGCGGCTACGAGCAGTACTTC
j_call: TRBJ2-1; v_call: TRBV29-1; clone_size: NA; d_call: TRBD2; cdr3_aa: CSVRGLAGAVSYNEQFF; cdr3_nt: TGCAGCGTTAGGGGACTAGCGGGAGCCGTTTCCTACAATGAGCAGTTCTTC
j_call: TRBJ2-5; v_call: TRBV7-3; clone_size: few; d_call: NA; cdr3_aa: CASSFTRDMETQYF; cdr3_nt: TGTGCCAGCAGCTTTACTAGGGATATGGAGACCCAGTACTTC
j_call: TRBJ1-2; v_call: TRBV28; clone_size: NA; d_call: TRBD1; cdr3_aa: CASSSGQGSYGYTF; cdr3_nt: TGTGCCAGCAGTTCGGGACAGGGCAGCTATGGCTACACCTTC
j_call: TRBJ2-7; v_call: TRBV11-2; clone_size: few; d_call: TRBD2; cdr3_aa: CASTKGLAGGDEQYF; cdr3_nt: TGTGCCAGCACCAAAGGACTAGCGGGAGGTGACGAGCAGTACTTC
j_call: TRBJ1-3; v_call: TRBV15; clone_size: NA; d_call: NA; cdr3_aa: CATSRDIATAGNTIYF; cdr3_nt: TGTGCCACCAGCAGAGATATCGCTACAGCTGGAAACACCATATATTTT
j_call: TRBJ1-5; v_call: TRBV6-5; clone_size: NA; d_call: NA; cdr3_aa: CASGTQNNQPQHF; cdr3_nt: TGTGCCAGCGGAACACAGAACAATCAGCCCCAGCATTTT
j_call: TRBJ1-5; v_call: TRBV21-1; clone_size: many; d_call: NA; cdr3_aa: CASSASRDQTNQPQHF; cdr3_nt: TGTGCCAGCAGCGCAAGCCGGGACCAAACTAATCAGCCCCAGCATTTT
j_call: TRBJ2-1; v_call: TRBV7-2; clone_size: NA; d_call: NA; cdr3_aa: CASSLNSGANEQFF; cdr3_nt: TGTGCCAGCAGCTTAAACTCTGGCGCAAATGAGCAGTTCTTC